Listed here are 21 T cell receptor beta chains from one sample, sequenced in a study of cytomegalovirus exposure and HLA in healthy donors. The PCR had 60 Vbeta and 13 Jbeta primers. Libraries were prepared by immunoSEQ multiplex PCR; TCRdb keeps only in-frame clonotypes and omits some of them. The data hold roughly 150,000 clones, with more than 7.5% observed a single time. The sample taken for sequencing was PBMCs. Source of these receptors: a middle-aged man in good health and CMV-seronegative.

The CDR3 region is CASSFEPGILGNEQFF. DNA for the CDR3: TGCGCCAGCAGCTTCGAGCCAGGGATCCTGGGCAATGAGCAGTTCTTC. V gene TRBV5-1 combines with J gene TRBJ2-1, with D maybe TRBD1 (5 bases). Trimming left V 2 bases short and J 6 bases short, with 18 bases between. The CDR3 is 16 residues long. Per germline, CDR1 SGHRS and CDR2 YFSETQ.

This chain joins TRBV5-6 and TRBJ2-7; D ambiguous. CDR1 is SGHDT and CDR2 is YYEEEE in the germline V gene. Deletions cut 0 bases from V and 3 bases from J, with 10 bases between. There are 14 residues in the CDR3. The CDR3 sequence is CASSLGQRLYEQYF. The CDR3 DNA reads as TGTGCCAGCAGCTTGGGGCAGCGACTCTACGAGCAGTACTTC.

The chain has TRBV9 and TRBJ2-6; D perhaps matches TRBD1 (5 bases). Per the germline V gene, CDR1 is SGDLS and CDR2 is YYNGEE. The V and J ends lost 3 bases and 0 bases respectively, with 16 bases between them. This CDR3 contains 18 residues. CDR3 DNA: TGTGCCAGCAGCGCCCCTTTCAGGGCTACCTCTGGGGCCAACGTCCTGACTTTC. Its protein product is CASSAPFRATSGANVLTF.

A few counts support this clone. CDR3 nucleotides: TGTGCCAGTAGTACGCGGGGTAGCGGGAGTGGAGAGACCCAGTACTTC. Its protein product is CASSTRGSGSGETQYF. The chain has TRBV19 and TRBJ2-5; 9 nucleotides align to TRBD2. This CDR3 is built from 16 residues. CDR1 LNHDA and CDR2 SQIVND come from the germline V gene (reference sequence). Trimming at V came to 4 bases and at J to 4 bases, leaving 10 bases not matched to a gene.

The chain has TRBV7-3 and TRBJ2-1, with D maybe TRBD2 (8 bases). Germline CDR1 SGHTA, CDR2 FQGTGA. CDR3 size: 15 residues. V lost 5 bases and J lost 5, with 16 bases in between. The chain's CDR3 is CASSPIAGQNNEQFF. The DNA of the CDR3 is TGTGCCAGCAGCCCTATAGCGGGACAGAACAATGAGCAGTTCTTC.

The chain uses TRBV9 and TRBJ2-1, with a possible D match to TRBD2 (6 bases). The V end was cut by 2 bases, the J end by 5 bases, with 17 bases between. The CDR3 is made up of 16 amino acids. CDR1 SGDLS and CDR2 YYNGEE come from the germline V gene. CDR3 in DNA: TGTGCCAGCAGCGTGGGGCCGGCAGGAGGGAACAATGAGCAGTTCTTC. Translated, it gives CASSVGPAGGNNEQFF.

The rearrangement uses TRBV7-9 and TRBJ2-5, with TRBD2 matching over 7 bases. V lost 1 base to trimming and J lost 9 bases; unmatched junction nucleotides: 14. The CDR3 loop spans 16 amino acids. Germline V gene sequence: CDR1 SEHNR, CDR2 FQNEAQ (reference sequence). The CDR3 coding sequence is TGTGCCAGCAGCTTAGGCGACGGGAGGTCCGGCGAGGCCCAGTACTTC. Residues: CASSLGDGRSGEAQYF.

This chain uses TRBV7-9 with TRBJ2-6; perhaps TRBD1 as D (6 bases). Trimming pared 5 bases from V and 0 bases from J, leaving 17 bases between. The CDR3 totals 18 residues. Germline CDR1 and CDR2: SEHNR and FQNEAQ (reference sequence). For the CDR3, the DNA is TGTGCCAGCAGCCTACCAGGGGACCGAAGCTCTGGGGCCAACGTCCTGACTTTC. It encodes CASSLPGDRSSGANVLTF.

This clone was counted between two and nine times. This chain uses TRBV20-1 with TRBJ2-7; D uncertain. This CDR3 has 11 amino acids. Germline V gene lookup returns CDR1 DFQATT and CDR2 SNEGSKA (reference sequence). Trimming took off 3 bases at V and 3 bases at J, with 6 bases between the two ends. The DNA for the CDR3 is TGCAGTGCTAGCGGTTACTACGAGCAGTACTTC. It encodes CSASGYYEQYF.

This sequence joins TRBV6-1 and TRBJ2-7, with a weak D call TRBD1 (6 bases). The CDR3 spans 14 residues. Trimming shortened V by 4 bases and J by 2 bases, and 12 bases separated the two germline ends. Per the germline V gene, CDR1 is MNHNS and CDR2 is SASEGT. CDR3 nucleotides: TGTGCCAGCAGTGCCCGGGACAAGACCTACGAGCAGTACTTC. This sequence encodes CASSARDKTYEQYF.

V and J are TRBV4-2 and TRBJ1-4; D possibly corresponds to TRBD1 (6 bases). V lost 3 bases, J lost 8 bases, and 16 bases lay in between. The CDR3 totals 15 residues. Germline V gene lookup returns CDR1 LGHNA and CDR2 YNFKEQ. The CDR3 nucleotides read TGTGCCAGCAGCCAGGGCGCAGGGGACGGGGAAAAACTGTTTTTT. Translation: CASSQGAGDGEKLFF.

This clone showed up just a few times. The chain is built from TRBV4-2 and TRBJ2-3; the D is unclear. V dropped 3 bases and J dropped 0 bases, with 7 bases sitting between them. The length of the CDR3 is 14 residues. Germline lookup yields CDR1 LGHNA and CDR2 YNFKEQ. DNA of the CDR3: TGTGCCAGCAGCCAGTCCGGGAGCACAGATACGCAGTATTTT. Translated, it gives CASSQSGSTDTQYF.

This clone was counted between two and nine times. The chain links TRBV5-1 to TRBJ1-1; 8 positions match TRBD1. Germline V lookup: CDR1 SGHRS, CDR2 YFSETQ. V was pared by 0 bases and J by 2 bases, with 3 bases of the junction left unmatched. The CDR3 covers 15 residues. The CDR3 here is CASSLGQGANTEAFF. CDR3 nucleotides: TGCGCCAGCAGCTTGGGGCAGGGGGCAAACACTGAAGCTTTCTTT.

V is TRBV6-1 and J is TRBJ2-5; D is unclear. V gave up 7 bases and J gave up 5 bases, with 20 bases separating them. Looked up from germline, CDR1 is MNHNS and CDR2 is SASEGT. This CDR3 has 15 residues. CDR3 coding DNA: TGTGCCAGCACTCTTGAAGGCCTTCCTAGGGAGACCCAGTACTTC. This sequence encodes CASTLEGLPRETQYF.

V gene TRBV5-8 combines with J gene TRBJ2-7, with 9 bases that match TRBD1. The CDR3 runs 18 residues. CDR1 is SGHTS and CDR2 is YDEGEE in the germline V gene. After removal of 4 bases from V and 2 bases from J, the junction contained 16 bases not matched to a gene. CDR3 in amino acids: CASSQITPGTGLPYEQYF. The CDR3 region has the DNA TGTGCCAGCAGCCAAATTACCCCCGGGACAGGGCTTCCCTACGAGCAGTACTTC. The variable domain in full, with the rest retrieved from reference TRBV5-8 and TRBJ2-7, is EAGVTQSPTHLIKTRGQQATLRCSPISGHTSVYWYQQALGLGLQFLLWYDEGEERNRGNFPPRFSGRQFPNYSSELNVNALELEDSALYLCASSQITPGTGLPYEQYFGPGTRLTVT.

This clone came up a few times. The V gene is TRBV19, the J gene TRBJ1-2, with 10 nucleotides matching TRBD1. The CDR3 sequence is 15 residues long. J lost 5 bases, V lost 5 bases, and 8 bases had no gene match. CDR1 and CDR2 from the germline V gene are LNHDA and SQIVND (reference sequence). This chain's CDR3 is CASSAPTGGFYGYTF. CDR3 in DNA: TGTGCCAGTAGTGCCCCGACAGGGGGCTTTTATGGCTACACCTTC. The full variable domain, its missing parts supplied by reference TRBV19 and TRBJ1-2, is DGGITQSPKYLFRKEGQNVTLSCEQNLNHDAMYWYRQDPGQGLRLIYYSQIVNDFQKGDIAEGYSVSREKKESFPLTVTSAQKNPTAFYLCASSAPTGGFYGYTFGSGTRLTVV.

This clone was observed a handful of times. The chain has TRBV11-2 and TRBJ1-1, with no clear D. Germline loops: CDR1 SGHAT, CDR2 FQNNGV. CDR3 size: 14 residues. Between the trimmed V and J ends, which lost 6 bases and 5 bases, there was a span of 16 bases. Here the CDR3 DNA reads TGTGCCAGCAGTTTAACCGACCGGGGAACTGAAGCTTTCTTT. Its translation is CASSLTDRGTEAFF.

The J gene is TRBJ2-5, the V gene TRBV7-2, with D possibly TRBD2 on 6 matching bases. Per the germline V gene, CDR1 is SGHTA and CDR2 is FQGNSA. The V end was cut by 10 bases, the J end by 0 bases, with 18 bases between. This CDR3 is 15 amino acids long. CDR3 region: CAISRDSKYQETQYF. CDR3 bases: TGTGCCATCTCCAGGGACTCCAAGTACCAAGAGACCCAGTACTTC.

The CDR3 loop reads CASSPAPRGQGGSPLHF. Written as DNA, the CDR3 is TGTGCCAGCAGCCCCGCCCCCCGGGGACAGGGGGGTTCACCCCTCCACTTT. This chain uses TRBV7-3 with TRBJ1-6; 11 nucleotides agree with TRBD1. V shed 5 bases and J 9 bases; nucleotides not matched to a gene: 12. The CDR3 consists of 17 residues. Germline V gives CDR1 SGHTA, CDR2 FQGTGA.

This clone turned up a few times. V usage is TRBV5-1 and J usage is TRBJ2-1; maybe TRBD1 (6 bases). Germline V gene lookup returns CDR1 SGHRS and CDR2 YFSETQ. This CDR3 spans 14 amino acids. The V end was cut by 0 bases, the J end by 3 bases, with 7 bases between. This chain's CDR3 is CASSLEGGYNEQFF. DNA for the CDR3: TGCGCCAGCAGCTTGGAAGGGGGCTACAATGAGCAGTTCTTC.

This clone was seen more than once but under ten times. V usage is TRBV18 and J usage is TRBJ1-1; D remains unclear. The germline V gene has CDR1 KGHSH and CDR2 LQKENI. The CDR3 has 15 residues. V lost 3 bases and J 4 bases, leaving 15 bases between the germline ends. The CDR3 DNA reads as TGTGCCAGCTCACCCTCTTCTCGGGAGGTCACTGAAGCTTTCTTT. Protein product: CASSPSSREVTEAFF.